This T cell receptor (beta chain) was identified during a study of cytomegalovirus exposure and HLA in healthy donors. In the PCR, 60 Vbeta and 13 Jbeta primers were used. Some clones are missing from TCRdb's copy, which holds only in-frame ones; the method was immunoSEQ multiplex PCR. This specimen shows under 200,000 clones; the ten leading clones hold 0.65% to 0.9%. The CDR3 totals 13 residues. Trimming left V 6 bases short and J 7 bases short, with 13 bases between. Germline V gives CDR1 MNHEY, CDR2 SMNVEV (reference sequence). The sequence was obtained from a woman younger than 30 in good health and CMV-seropositive. Sequencing was done on a sample of PBMCs. The chain employs TRBV27 and TRBJ1-5; no clear D gene. The CDR3 DNA reads as TGTGCCAGCAGGTGGGCTCCAAGGCAGCCCCAGCATTTT. This sequence encodes CASRWAPRQPQHF.